This entry lists 18 T cell receptor beta chains sequenced from one sample in a study of T cell responses to AZD1222 COVID-19 vaccine. Repertoires were generated with immunoSEQ multiplex PCR, while TCRdb's copy carries only in-frame clones and drops some. The profile covers some 97,000 clones, with roughly 90% appearing a single time and roughly 2% taken by the ten largest. This material consisted of peripheral blood, taken on day 0 of AZD1222 vaccination. The receptor set was obtained from an adult in good health.

This chain connects TRBV14 to TRBJ1-3; D uncertain. Germline CDR1 is SGHDN and CDR2 is FVKESK. V lost 1 base, J lost 8 bases, and 9 bases lay in between. The CDR3 contains 13 residues. The CDR3 coding sequence is TGTGCCAGCAGCCAAGTCCGGGCCGACACCATATATTTT. Protein sequence: CASSQVRADTIYF. The complete variable domain, with remaining parts taken from reference TRBV14 and TRBJ1-3, reads EAGVTQFPSHSVIEKGQTVTLRCDPISGHDNLYWYRRVMGKEIKFLLHFVKESKQDESGMPNNRFLAERTGGTYSTLKVQPAELEDSGVYFCASSQVRADTIYFGEGSWLTVV.

The chain employs TRBV10-3 and TRBJ2-1; 8 bases align to TRBD1. The germline CDR1 and CDR2 sequences are ENHRY and SYGVKD. The CDR3 is 14 amino acids. With 8 bases clipped from V and 9 bases from J, the junction kept 12 bases outside the gene matches. The CDR3 bases are TGTGCCATCGACCGGGACAGGTTTGGAGGTGAGCAGTTCTTC. Its translation is CAIDRDRFGGEQFF.

DNA of the CDR3: TGTGCCAGCAGCTTGGGGGGGGAGATTTACGAGCAGTACTTC. Protein: CASSLGGEIYEQYF. The chain joins TRBV5-8 to TRBJ2-7; D may be TRBD2 (6 bases). The CDR3 spans 14 residues. Trimming cost V 0 bases and J 4 bases, with 11 bases left between them. Germline values: CDR1 SGHTS, CDR2 YDEGEE.

The chain joins TRBV4-3 to TRBJ2-7, with 7 bases identical to TRBD2. The CDR3 covers 14 residues. Germline trimming cut 2 bases from V and 11 bases from J; bases unmatched to any gene: 12. The V gene's germline CDR1 is LGHNA and CDR2 YSLEER. The CDR3: CASSQLGAGEIKYF. The CDR3 nucleotides are TGCGCCAGCAGCCAATTGGGTGCGGGAGAGATAAAGTACTTC.

The chain combines TRBV3-1 (or the pseudogene TRBV3-2) with TRBJ2-1; TRBD2 matches at 16 bases. CDR3 length: 21 residues. The ends lost 0 bases at V and 7 bases at J; junction bases unmatched: 15. CDR1 and CDR2 (germline): LGHDT, YNNKEL (reference sequence). In nucleotides, the CDR3 is TGTGCCAGCAGCCAAGATCGGGGGACTAGCGGGAGGGCGGGCCCAGTGAATGAGCAGTTCTTC. Translating gives CASSQDRGTSGRAGPVNEQFF.

The rearrangement joins TRBV18 to TRBJ1-1, with D possibly being TRBD1 (5 bases). The CDR3 has 13 amino acids. The germline CDR1 and CDR2 sequences are KGHSH and LQKENI. V was clipped by 2 bases and J by 9 bases, with 13 bases between them. CDR3 sequence: CASSPGEGQKAFF. The CDR3 nucleotides are TGTGCCAGCTCACCAGGCGAGGGGCAGAAAGCTTTCTTT.

This chain links TRBV19 with TRBJ2-1; D is undetermined. Trimming took off 3 bases at V and 0 bases at J, with 15 bases between the two ends. This CDR3 comprises 17 residues. Germline CDR1 is LNHDA and CDR2 is SQIVND (reference sequence). The DNA for the CDR3 is TGTGCCAGTAGTATCGTCAGTGGAACCTACTCCTACAATGAGCAGTTCTTC. This gives the protein CASSIVSGTYSYNEQFF. Variable domain in full (rest from reference TRBV19 and TRBJ2-1): DGGITQSPKYLFRKEGQNVTLSCEQNLNHDAMYWYRQDPGQGLRLIYYSQIVNDFQKGDIAEGYSVSREKKESFPLTVTSAQKNPTAFYLCASSIVSGTYSYNEQFFGPGTRLTVL.

The chain recombines TRBV5-1 with TRBJ1-1; possible D gene TRBD1, 5 bases. Germline assignment: CDR1 SGHRS and CDR2 YFSETQ. This CDR3 region has 15 residues. Deletions cut 3 bases from V and 0 bases from J, with 12 bases between. The CDR3: CASSSGGYMNTEAFF. CDR3 in DNA: TGCGCCAGCAGCTCGGGGGGGTACATGAACACTGAAGCTTTCTTT. Full variable domain (missing parts from reference TRBV5-1 and TRBJ1-1): KAGVTQTPRYLIKTRGQQVTLSCSPISGHRSVSWYQQTPGQGLQFLFEYFSETQRNKGNFPGRFSGRQFSNSRSEMNVSTLELGDSALYLCASSSGGYMNTEAFFGQGTRLTVV.

This clone occurred once. The genes are TRBV6-9 and TRBJ2-7; 10 positions agree with TRBD2. V trimming: 4 bases; J trimming: 4 bases; junction bases outside the gene matches: 13. This CDR3 has 17 amino acids. The germline V gene encodes CDR1 MNHGY and CDR2 SVAAGI. The CDR3: CASSWRLAGPRGYEQYF. CDR3 bases: TGTGCCAGCAGTTGGAGACTAGCGGGCCCCCGAGGGTACGAGCAGTACTTC.

The V gene is TRBV25-1, the J gene TRBJ2-5; possible D gene TRBD1, 5 bases. V shed 5 bases and J shed 2 bases, with 21 bases lying between them. This CDR3 contains 17 residues. CDR1 is MGHDK and CDR2 is SYGVNS in the germline V gene. CDR3 nucleotides: TGTGCCAGCAGTCCCACCCTACATGACAGTATACAAGAGACCCAGTACTTC. Its protein product is CASSPTLHDSIQETQYF.

The chain joins TRBV5-1 to TRBJ2-1, with 10 nucleotides matching TRBD2. The CDR3 length is 17 residues. Unmatched junction bases numbered 3, after V lost 0 bases and J lost 0 bases. Germline CDR1 reads SGHRS; CDR2 reads YFSETQ. As DNA, the CDR3 is TGCGCCAGCAGCTTGGCGGCTAGCGGGAGCTCCTACAATGAGCAGTTCTTC. Its protein product is CASSLAASGSSYNEQFF. Supplemented by reference TRBV5-1 and TRBJ2-1, the full variable domain reads KAGVTQTPRYLIKTRGQQVTLSCSPISGHRSVSWYQQTPGQGLQFLFEYFSETQRNKGNFPGRFSGRQFSNSRSEMNVSTLELGDSALYLCASSLAASGSSYNEQFFGPGTRLTVL.

The J gene is TRBJ1-1, the V gene TRBV30, with a possible D match to TRBD1 (5 bases). The length of the CDR3 is 14 residues. V dropped 3 bases and J dropped 4 bases, with 15 bases sitting between them. Looked up from germline, CDR1 is GTSNPN and CDR2 is SVGIG (reference sequence). The CDR3 coding sequence is TGTGCCTGGAGAGAGACCCAGGGTGGCACTGAAGCTTTCTTT. Its protein product is CAWRETQGGTEAFF.

The J gene is TRBJ1-2, the V gene TRBV2; D not certain. In germline, CDR1 is SNHLY, CDR2 FYNNEI. CDR3 length: 15 amino acids. Trimming shortened V by 8 bases and J by 7 bases, and 23 bases separated the two germline ends. CDR3 nucleotides: TGTGCCAGCGTCCCAGCCAGATTGGTCTCTCGTGGCTACACCTTC. Translated: CASVPARLVSRGYTF.

This clone was counted a single time. The V call is TRBV28, the J call TRBJ2-1; 8 nucleotides line up with TRBD1. Looked up from germline, CDR1 is MDHEN and CDR2 is SYDVKM. The CDR3 has 16 residues. The junction had 10 bases not matched to a gene; V was cut back by 4 bases and J by 5 bases. The CDR3 DNA reads TGTGCCAGCAGTTCATGGACAGGGAGCCCAAACAATGAGCAGTTCTTC. Encoded protein: CASSSWTGSPNNEQFF.

The chain couples TRBV7-9 to TRBJ1-1; no clear D. V shed 2 bases and J shed 1 base, with 8 bases lying between them. The length of the CDR3 is 14 residues. Germline lookup yields CDR1 SEHNR and CDR2 FQNEAQ (reference sequence). The DNA for the CDR3 is TGTGCCAGCAGCTTACCGGGAGGGAACACTGAAGCTTTCTTT. Its protein is CASSLPGGNTEAFF.

The gene calls are TRBV5-8 and TRBJ1-5; D unclear. V was shortened by 0 bases and J by 7 bases, with 8 bases between the two germline ends. The germline gives CDR1 SGHTS, CDR2 YDEGEE. CDR3 length: 13 residues. The CDR3 region has the DNA TGTGCCAGCAGCTTGGAACTGTCGCAGCCCCAGCATTTT. It codes for CASSLELSQPQHF.

This chain uses TRBV5-4 with TRBJ1-2, with TRBD1 identical over 7 bases. The CDR3 has 12 residues. Germline CDR1 and CDR2: SGHNT and YYREEE (reference sequence). V was clipped by 3 bases and J by 7 bases; unmatched bases: 3. CDR3 amino acids: CASSSRTGGYTF. CDR3 sequence (DNA): TGTGCCAGCAGCTCCCGGACAGGTGGCTACACCTTC.

This chain links TRBV7-2 with TRBJ1-2; 7 bases line up with TRBD1. V shed 6 bases and J 7 bases; nucleotides not matched to a gene: 5. The CDR3 runs to 12 residues. Germline V gene data show CDR1 as SGHTA and CDR2 as FQGNSA. The CDR3 sequence: CASSKQGFGYTF. CDR3 nucleotide sequence: TGTGCCAGCAGTAAACAGGGGTTTGGCTACACCTTC.